The sequence of this TCR beta chain was determined in a study of blood T cell repertoires in COVID-19 (dated by TCRdb to 2020 to 2021). A note on the overall study: Collaborator samples came from the United States, Italy and Spain and covered acute and convalescent phases of COVID-19. The prospective study material was composed of cDNA or gDNA derived from T cells, B-cell-depleted T cells, or PBMCs. The dataset comprised deeply sampled blood TCRbeta repertoires from subjects exposed to, actively infected with, or recovered from COVID-19. A freely available public database, intended as a resource for researchers studying the immune response to SARS-CoV-2, is where the repertoires were released. Samples came from the ongoing ImmuneRACE study (first 160 participants) plus 1,254 subjects from 6 global collaborators. A de-identified subject ID, COVID-19 status, age in years and sex were almost always included in the sample metadata. Where available, HLA class I and class II types were taken from metadata supplied by the sample provider and were not determined by assay-based typing. Broader findings and caveats from the paper: How much clinical and demographic metadata was included differed by source and by participant, and the metadata was provided uncurated.

The CDR3 contains 16 residues, cysteine and phenylalanine counted. Solely the CDR3 DNA is kept, with 48 bases framed from the first base. Per the germline V gene, MNHEY is the CDR1 and SVGEGT is the CDR2. V loses 5 bases, J loses 1 base, and the germline ends lie 15 bases apart. TCRbeta CDR3 regions were amplified from genomic DNA using the immunoSEQ Assay, a bias-controlled multiplex PCR. Per the authors' processing: The number of nucleated cells in each sample was estimated by amplification of reference gene primers within the assay. To quantify the absolute abundance of each unique TCRbeta CDR3 rearrangement, sequence reads were collapsed and filtered. For each sample, productive Simpson clonality was calculated as the square root of Simpson's diversity index across productive rearrangements. The table was pulled from immuneACCESS by TCRdb, which kept in-frame rearrangements only. Such tables lose some clones; where checked, under half of the loss comes from unresolved V genes, and the rest has no known cause. D and trimming come from the DNA, and the V and J calls and clone size come from that table. The sample table holds 150,000 or so clones, of which 92% were seen once. The top ten constitute approximately 5% of the sample.

One collaborating source in Seattle enrolled patients while the patients were actively infected and followed the patients over time throughout the course of disease. The collaborating institutions used their own protocols to collect whole blood in K2EDTA tubes. For TCRbeta analysis, collaborators shipped samples in one of three forms: frozen whole blood, isolated PBMCs, or DNA extracted from either of those sample types. Points on this clone: Its cognate antigen has yet to be identified. It has no much larger one-base neighbor in the sample; base qualities were not kept.

This TCR derives from a man younger than 45 with COVID-19, enrolled during active disease. Sequencing used peripheral blood. The chain links TRBV6-2 or TRBV6-3 with TRBJ1-5; TRBD1 is a weak D gene call, 6 bases matching. The DNA sequence is TGTGCCAGCAGTAAAGCACAGGGTAGGAGCAATCAGCCCCAGCATTTT. This yields the protein CASSKAQGRSNQPQHF.